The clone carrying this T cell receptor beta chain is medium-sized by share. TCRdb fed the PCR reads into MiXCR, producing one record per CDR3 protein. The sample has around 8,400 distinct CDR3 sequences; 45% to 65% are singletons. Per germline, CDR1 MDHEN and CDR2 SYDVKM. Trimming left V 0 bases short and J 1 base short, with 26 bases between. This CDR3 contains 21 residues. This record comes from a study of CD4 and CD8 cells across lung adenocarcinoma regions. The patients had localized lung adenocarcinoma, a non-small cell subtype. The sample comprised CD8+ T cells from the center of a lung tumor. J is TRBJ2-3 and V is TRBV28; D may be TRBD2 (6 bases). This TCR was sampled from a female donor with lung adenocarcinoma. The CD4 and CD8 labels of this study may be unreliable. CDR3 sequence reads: CASSLWAERVKTGAGTDTQYF. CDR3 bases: TGTGCCAGCAGTTTATGGGCTGAGAGGGTGAAGACGGGAGCGGGCACAGATACGCAGTATTTT.